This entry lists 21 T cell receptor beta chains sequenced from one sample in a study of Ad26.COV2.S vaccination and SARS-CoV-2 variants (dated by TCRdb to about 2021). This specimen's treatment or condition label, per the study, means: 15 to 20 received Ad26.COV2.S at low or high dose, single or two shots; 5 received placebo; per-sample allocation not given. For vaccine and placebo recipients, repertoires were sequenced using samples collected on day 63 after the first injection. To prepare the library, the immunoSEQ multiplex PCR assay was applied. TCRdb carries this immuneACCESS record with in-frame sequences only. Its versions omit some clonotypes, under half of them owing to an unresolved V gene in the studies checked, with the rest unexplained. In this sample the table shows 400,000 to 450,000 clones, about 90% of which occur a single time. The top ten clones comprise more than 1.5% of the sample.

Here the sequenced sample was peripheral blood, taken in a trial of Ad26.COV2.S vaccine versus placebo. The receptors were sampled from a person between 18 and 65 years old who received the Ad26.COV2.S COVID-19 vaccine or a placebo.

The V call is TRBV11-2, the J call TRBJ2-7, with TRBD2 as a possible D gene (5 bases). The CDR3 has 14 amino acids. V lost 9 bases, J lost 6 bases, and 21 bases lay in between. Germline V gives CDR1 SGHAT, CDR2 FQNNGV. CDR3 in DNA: TGTGCCAGTGCAGTGTTGGGAGCTGGTGCCGAGCAGTACTTC. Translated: CASAVLGAGAEQYF.

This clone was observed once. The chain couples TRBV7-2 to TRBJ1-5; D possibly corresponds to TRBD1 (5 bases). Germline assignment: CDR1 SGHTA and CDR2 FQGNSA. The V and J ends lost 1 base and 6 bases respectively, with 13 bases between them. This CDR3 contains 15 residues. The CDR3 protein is CASSLVGATVQPQHF. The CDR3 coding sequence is TGTGCCAGCAGCTTAGTAGGGGCCACAGTTCAGCCCCAGCATTTT.

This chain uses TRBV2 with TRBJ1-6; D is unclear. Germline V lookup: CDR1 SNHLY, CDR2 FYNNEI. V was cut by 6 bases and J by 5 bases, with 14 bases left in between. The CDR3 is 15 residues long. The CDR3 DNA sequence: TGTGCCAGCAGACGTATTACGACGGATAATTCACCCCTCCACTTT. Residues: CASRRITTDNSPLHF.

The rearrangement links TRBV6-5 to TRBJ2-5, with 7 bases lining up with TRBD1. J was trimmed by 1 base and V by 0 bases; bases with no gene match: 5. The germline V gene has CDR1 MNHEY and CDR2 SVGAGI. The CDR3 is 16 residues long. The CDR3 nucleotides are TGTGCCAGCAGTTACTCAGTCTGGGACAGCCAAGAGACCCAGTACTTC. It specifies CASSYSVWDSQETQYF.

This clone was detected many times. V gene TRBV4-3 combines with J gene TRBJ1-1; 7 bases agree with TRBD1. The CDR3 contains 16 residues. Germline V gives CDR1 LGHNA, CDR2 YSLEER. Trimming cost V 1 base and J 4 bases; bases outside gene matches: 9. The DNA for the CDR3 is TGCGCCAGCAGCCAAGGCTCCGAGGGGGCCGGCACTGAAGCTTTCTTT. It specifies CASSQGSEGAGTEAFF.

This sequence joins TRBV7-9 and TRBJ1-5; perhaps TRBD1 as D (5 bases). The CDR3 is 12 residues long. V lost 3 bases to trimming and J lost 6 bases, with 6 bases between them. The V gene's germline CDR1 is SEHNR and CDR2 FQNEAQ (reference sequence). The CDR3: CASSLDTQPQHF. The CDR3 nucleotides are TGTGCCAGCAGCTTGGACACTCAGCCCCAGCATTTT.

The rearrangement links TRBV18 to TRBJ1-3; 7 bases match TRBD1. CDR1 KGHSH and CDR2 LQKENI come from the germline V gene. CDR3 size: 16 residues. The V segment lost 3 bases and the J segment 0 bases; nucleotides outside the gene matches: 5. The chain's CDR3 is CASSPRTGSSGNTIYF. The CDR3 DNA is TGTGCCAGCTCACCCCGGACAGGAAGCTCTGGAAACACCATATATTTT.

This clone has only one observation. CDR3 bases: TGTGCCAGTCCCAGGGGTGTGAACACTGAAGCTTTCTTT. Its translation is CASPRGVNTEAFF. The J gene is TRBJ1-1, the V gene TRBV6-5; a possible D gene is TRBD1 (6 bases). The CDR3 covers 13 residues. V was shortened by 9 bases and J by 0 bases, with 11 bases between the two germline ends. The germline V gene encodes CDR1 MNHEY and CDR2 SVGAGI.

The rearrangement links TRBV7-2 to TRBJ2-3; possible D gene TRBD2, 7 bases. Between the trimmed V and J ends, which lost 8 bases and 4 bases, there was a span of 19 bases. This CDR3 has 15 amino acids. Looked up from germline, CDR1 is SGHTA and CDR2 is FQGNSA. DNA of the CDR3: TGTGCCAGCCGTCAAGGGGGGGGCCCCGCAGATACGCAGTATTTT. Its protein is CASRQGGGPADTQYF.

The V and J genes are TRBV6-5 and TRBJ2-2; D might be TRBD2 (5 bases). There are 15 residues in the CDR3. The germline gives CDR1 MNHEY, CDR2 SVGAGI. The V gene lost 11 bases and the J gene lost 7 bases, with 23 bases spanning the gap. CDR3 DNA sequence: TGTGCCCACCACGACGGGGTCGCACGGGGCGGGGAGCTGTTTTTT. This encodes CAHHDGVARGGELFF.

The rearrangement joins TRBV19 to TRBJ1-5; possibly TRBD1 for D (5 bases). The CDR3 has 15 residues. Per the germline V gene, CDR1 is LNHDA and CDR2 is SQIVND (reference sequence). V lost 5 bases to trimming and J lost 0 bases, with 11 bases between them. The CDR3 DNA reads TGTGCCAGTAGTCGGGAGGGGTATAGCAATCAGCCCCAGCATTTT. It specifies CASSREGYSNQPQHF.

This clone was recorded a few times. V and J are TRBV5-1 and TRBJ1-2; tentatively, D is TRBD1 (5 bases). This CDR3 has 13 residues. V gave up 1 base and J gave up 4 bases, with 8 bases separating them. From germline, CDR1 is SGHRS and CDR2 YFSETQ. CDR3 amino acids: CASSLRGTYGYTF. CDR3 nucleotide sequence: TGCGCCAGCAGCTTGAGGGGTACCTATGGCTACACCTTC.

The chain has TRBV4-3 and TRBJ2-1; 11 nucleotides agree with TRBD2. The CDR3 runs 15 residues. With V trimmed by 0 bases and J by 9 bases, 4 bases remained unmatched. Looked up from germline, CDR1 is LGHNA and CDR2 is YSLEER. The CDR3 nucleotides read TGCGCCAGCAGCCAAGAATTAGCGGGGGGGCTTGAGCAGTTCTTC. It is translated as CASSQELAGGLEQFF.

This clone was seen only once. CDR3 residues: CASRQTSGGSRGGTDTQYF. The CDR3 DNA reads TGTGCCAGTAGACAGACTAGCGGGGGATCGCGCGGTGGCACAGATACGCAGTATTTT. The chain uses TRBV19 and TRBJ2-3, with TRBD2 matching over 12 bases. The CDR3 is 19 amino acids. Losses at the gene ends were 6 bases for V and 1 base for J; bases not matched to a gene: 14. Germline V gene data show CDR1 as LNHDA and CDR2 as SQIVND (reference sequence).

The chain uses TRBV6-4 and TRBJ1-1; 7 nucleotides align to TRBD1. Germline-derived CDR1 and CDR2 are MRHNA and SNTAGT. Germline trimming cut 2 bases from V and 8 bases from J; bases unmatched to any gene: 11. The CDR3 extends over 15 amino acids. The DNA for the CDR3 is TGTGCCAGCAGTGACAGCACCTCCGGGACAGAAGAAGCTTTCTTT. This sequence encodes CASSDSTSGTEEAFF.

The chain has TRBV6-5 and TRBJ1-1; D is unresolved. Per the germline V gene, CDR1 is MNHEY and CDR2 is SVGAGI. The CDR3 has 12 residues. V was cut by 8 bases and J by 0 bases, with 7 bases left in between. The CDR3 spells CASAGLNTEAFF. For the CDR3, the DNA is TGTGCCAGCGCTGGCCTGAACACTGAAGCTTTCTTT.

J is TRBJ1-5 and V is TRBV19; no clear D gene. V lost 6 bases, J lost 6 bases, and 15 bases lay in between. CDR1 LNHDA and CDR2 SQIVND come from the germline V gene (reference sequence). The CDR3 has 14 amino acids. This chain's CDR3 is CASSPQGYSQPQHF. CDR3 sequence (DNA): TGTGCCAGTAGCCCCCAAGGGTATAGTCAGCCCCAGCATTTT.

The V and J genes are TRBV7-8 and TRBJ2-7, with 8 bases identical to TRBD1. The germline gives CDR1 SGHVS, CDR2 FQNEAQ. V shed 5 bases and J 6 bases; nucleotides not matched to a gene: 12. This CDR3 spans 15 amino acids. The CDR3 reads CASSPPRTGPSEQYF. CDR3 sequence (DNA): TGTGCCAGCAGCCCCCCCAGGACAGGGCCGAGCGAGCAGTACTTC.

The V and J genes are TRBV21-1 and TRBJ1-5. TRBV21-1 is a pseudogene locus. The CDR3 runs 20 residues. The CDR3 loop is CASSKRIRQALTHTGQPQHF. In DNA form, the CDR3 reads TGTGCCAGCAGCAAAAGGATCCGCCAAGCACTAACGCACACGGGTCAGCCCCAGCATTTT.

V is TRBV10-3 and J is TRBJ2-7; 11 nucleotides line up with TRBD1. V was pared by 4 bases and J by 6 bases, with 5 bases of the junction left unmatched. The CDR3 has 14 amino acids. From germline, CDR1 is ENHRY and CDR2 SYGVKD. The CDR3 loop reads CAISVGQGAFEQYF. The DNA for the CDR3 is TGTGCCATCAGTGTCGGACAGGGGGCATTCGAGCAGTACTTC.

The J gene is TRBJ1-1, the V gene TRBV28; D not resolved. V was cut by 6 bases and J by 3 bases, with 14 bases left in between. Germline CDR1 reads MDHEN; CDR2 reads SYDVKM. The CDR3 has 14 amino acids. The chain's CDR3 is CASSIGSGYTEAFF. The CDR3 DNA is TGTGCCAGCAGCATAGGGTCGGGGTACACTGAAGCTTTCTTT.